These 4 T cell receptor beta chains originate from one sample sequenced in a study of T cells in tumors after PD-1 blockade. Clones were read by immunoSEQ multiplex PCR, and TCRdb kept only the in-frame ones, dropping some. The sample holds about 14,000 clones; 55% to 70% are singletons and the top ten take more than 30%. Material: tumor tissue, obtained after anti-PD-1 treatment. The receptor set was obtained from a human donor with cutaneous squamous cell carcinoma.

By its share, this clone is medium-sized. The V and J genes are TRBV2 and TRBJ2-5; 8 nucleotides agree with TRBD2. Germline loops: CDR1 SNHLY, CDR2 FYNNEI. Trimming cost V 8 bases and J 5 bases; bases outside gene matches: 7. The CDR3 runs 13 residues. CDR3 bases: TGTGCCAGCGGCTGGACTAGCTACGAGACCCAGTACTTC. Translated: CASGWTSYETQYF.

This rearrangement joins TRBV5-5 to TRBJ1-2; a possible D gene is TRBD1 (6 bases). Trimming left V 4 bases short and J 1 base short, with 8 bases between. The V gene's germline CDR1 is SGHKS and CDR2 YYEKEE (reference sequence). The CDR3 spans 13 residues. The CDR3 sequence: CASSPDSNYGYTF. In nucleotides, the CDR3 is TGTGCCAGCAGCCCGGACAGTAACTATGGCTACACCTTC.

This clone was found once. The J gene is TRBJ1-4, the V gene TRBV25-1, with D possibly matching TRBD1 (5 bases). Germline CDR1 and CDR2: MGHDK and SYGVNS. The CDR3 has 14 residues. V lost 7 bases, J lost 6 bases, and 15 bases lay in between. The CDR3 sequence is CASTFGGSDEKLFF. Written as DNA, the CDR3 is TGTGCCAGCACGTTCGGGGGATCGGATGAAAAACTGTTTTTT.

The chain recombines TRBV18 with TRBJ2-3, with TRBD2 identical over 8 bases. This CDR3 has 15 amino acids. CDR1 KGHSH and CDR2 LQKENI come from the germline V gene. Trimming took 6 bases from V and 6 from J; bases not matched to a gene: 11. CDR3 sequence: CASSPSGSEVDTQYF. The CDR3 DNA is TGTGCCAGCTCCCCCAGCGGGAGTGAGGTGGATACGCAGTATTTT.